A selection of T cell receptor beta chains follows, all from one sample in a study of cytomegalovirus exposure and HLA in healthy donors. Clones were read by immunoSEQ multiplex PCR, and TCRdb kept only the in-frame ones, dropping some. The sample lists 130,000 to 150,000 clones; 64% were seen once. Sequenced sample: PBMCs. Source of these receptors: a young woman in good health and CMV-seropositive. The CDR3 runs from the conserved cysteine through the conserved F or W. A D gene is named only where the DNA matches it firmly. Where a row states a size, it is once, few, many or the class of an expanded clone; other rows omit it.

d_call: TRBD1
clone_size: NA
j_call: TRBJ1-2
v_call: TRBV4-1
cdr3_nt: TGCGCCAGCAGCCAAGGAAGGGGGCGCAACTATGGCTACACCTTC
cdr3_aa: CASSQGRGRNYGYTF

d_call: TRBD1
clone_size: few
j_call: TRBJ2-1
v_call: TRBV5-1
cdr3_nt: TGCGCCAGCAATATGGTAGGGGGCAACAATGAGCAGTTCTTC
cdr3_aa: CASNMVGGNNEQFF

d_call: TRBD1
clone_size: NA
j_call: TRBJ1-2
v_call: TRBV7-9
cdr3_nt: TGTGCCAGCAGCCCGGGGACAGGGGGAATTAACTATGGCTACACCTTC
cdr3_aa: CASSPGTGGINYGYTF

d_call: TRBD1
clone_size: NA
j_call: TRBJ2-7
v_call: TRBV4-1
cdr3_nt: TGCGCCAGCGGGTCCTTAGGACAGGGGGTCTACGAGCAGTACTTC
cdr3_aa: CASGSLGQGVYEQYF

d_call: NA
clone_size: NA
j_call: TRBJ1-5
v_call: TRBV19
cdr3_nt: TGTGCCAGTAGCCTAGAGAGTGGGCAGCCCCAGCATTTT
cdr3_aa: CASSLESGQPQHF

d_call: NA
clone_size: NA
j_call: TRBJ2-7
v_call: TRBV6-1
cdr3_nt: TGTGCCAGCAGTGTACTGACATACTCTAACACCTACGAGCAGTACTTC
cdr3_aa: CASSVLTYSNTYEQYF

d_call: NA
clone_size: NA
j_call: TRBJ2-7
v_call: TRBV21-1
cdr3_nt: TGTGCCAGCAGCAAAAAGATCCAAGGGGCCCTCTCCTACGAGCAGTACTTC
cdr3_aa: CASSKKIQGALSYEQYF

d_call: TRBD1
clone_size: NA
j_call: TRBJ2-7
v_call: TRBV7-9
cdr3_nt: TGTGCCAGCAGCCCCGAAAGGGCAGGGGGCGACGAGCAGTACTTC
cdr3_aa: CASSPERAGGDEQYF

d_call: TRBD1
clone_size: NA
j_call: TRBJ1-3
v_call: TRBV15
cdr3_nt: TGTGCCACCAGCAGAGGGGGGACAGGGCCTGGAAACACCATATATTTT
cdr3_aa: CATSRGGTGPGNTIYF

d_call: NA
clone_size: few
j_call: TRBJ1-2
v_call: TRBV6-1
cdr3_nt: TGTGCCAGCAGTGACTTTAGGGGGAACTATGGCTACACCTTC
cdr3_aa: CASSDFRGNYGYTF

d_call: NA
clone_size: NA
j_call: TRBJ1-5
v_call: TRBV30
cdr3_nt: TGTGCCTGGCAAGCCAGGGCCCACGGGCCCCAGCATTTT
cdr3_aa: CAWQARAHGPQHF

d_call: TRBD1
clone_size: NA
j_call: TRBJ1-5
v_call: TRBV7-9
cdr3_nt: TGTGCCAGCAGCGCCTCGACAGGGGCCCAGCCCCAGCATTTT
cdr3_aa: CASSASTGAQPQHF

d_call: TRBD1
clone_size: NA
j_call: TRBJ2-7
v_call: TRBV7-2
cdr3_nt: TGTGCCAGCAGCTTAGTTTCGGCAGGGGGCGGAAACTCCTACGAGCAGTACTTC
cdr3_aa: CASSLVSAGGGNSYEQYF

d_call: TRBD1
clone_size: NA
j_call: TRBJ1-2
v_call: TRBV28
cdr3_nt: TGTGCCAGCAGTTCCACGGACGCAGGGGGCGAGGTCGATGGCTACACCTTC
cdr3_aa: CASSSTDAGGEVDGYTF

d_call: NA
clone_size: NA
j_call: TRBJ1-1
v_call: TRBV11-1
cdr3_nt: TGTGCCAGCAGCTTAGATCGGGGGGCGGTCGGCACTGAAGCTTTCTTT
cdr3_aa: CASSLDRGAVGTEAFF

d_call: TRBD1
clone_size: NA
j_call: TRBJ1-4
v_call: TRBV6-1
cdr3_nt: TGTGCCAGCAGTGAAGGGGTTGGACAGGGTAATGAAAAACTGTTTTTT
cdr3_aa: CASSEGVGQGNEKLFF

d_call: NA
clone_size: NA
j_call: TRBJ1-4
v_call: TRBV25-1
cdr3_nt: TGTGCCAGCATCGGCCTCGGGTATAAACTGTTTTTT
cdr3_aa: CASIGLGYKLFF

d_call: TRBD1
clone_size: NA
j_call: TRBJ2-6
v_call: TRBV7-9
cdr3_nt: TGTGCCAGCAGCTCCAGACAGGGAAGTAACGCTGGGGCCAACGTCCTGACTTTC
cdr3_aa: CASSSRQGSNAGANVLTF

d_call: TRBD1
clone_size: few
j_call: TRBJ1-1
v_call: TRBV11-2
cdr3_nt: TGTGCCAGCAGCCGGGGACAGGGGAACACTGAAGCTTTCTTT
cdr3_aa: CASSRGQGNTEAFF

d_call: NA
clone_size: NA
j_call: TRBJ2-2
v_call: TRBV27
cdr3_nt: TGTGCCAGCAGCTTTGGCCAACAAAGCGGGGAGCTGTTTTTT
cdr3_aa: CASSFGQQSGELFF

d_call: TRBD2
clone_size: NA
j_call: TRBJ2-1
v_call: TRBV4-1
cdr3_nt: TGCGCCAGCAGCCAAGCCTCCAGTAGCGGGGAATACAATGAGCAGTTCTTC
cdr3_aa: CASSQASSSGEYNEQFF

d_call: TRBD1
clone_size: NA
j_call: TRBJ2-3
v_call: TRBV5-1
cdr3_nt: TGCGCCAGCAGCCCGGGACAGGAAGCAGATACGCAGTATTTT
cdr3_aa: CASSPGQEADTQYF

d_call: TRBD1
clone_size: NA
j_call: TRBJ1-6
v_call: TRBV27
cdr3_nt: TGTGCCAGCAGTGCAACCGGGACAGGGGTTTCCTATAATTCACCCCTCCACTTT
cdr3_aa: CASSATGTGVSYNSPLHF

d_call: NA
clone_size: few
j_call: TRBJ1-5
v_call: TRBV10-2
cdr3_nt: TGCGCCAGCAGTGATGGCGGTCGTAGGCAGCCCCAGCATTTT
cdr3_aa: CASSDGGRRQPQHF